The source of this T cell receptor beta chain is a study of blood T cell repertoires in COVID-19. Germline lookup yields CDR1 MNHEY and CDR2 SMNVEV (reference sequence). The CDR3 is made up of 19 amino acids. Trimming removed 2 bases from V and 6 bases from J; junction bases left unmatched: 15. Per the original methods: Amplification from reference gene primers served as the basis for estimated nucleated cell counts. The assay was immunoSEQ multiplex PCR, and TCRdb's table has in-frame clones only and misses some. The DNA was the basis for D and trimming; V, J and clone size are from that table. Found here are some 130,000 clones, roughly 79% of them singletons; the top ten hold approximately 8.7%.

This sequence was found in a woman aged 55-75 years with active or convalescent COVID-19. Sequences were obtained from peripheral blood. J is TRBJ2-7 and V is TRBV27; the match to TRBD2 covers 14 bases. The CDR3 DNA is TGTGCCAGCAGTTTAAGGGGGACCTGGGGACTAGCGGGAGAGCGCGAGCAGTACTTC. Translated: CASSLRGTWGLAGEREQYF.